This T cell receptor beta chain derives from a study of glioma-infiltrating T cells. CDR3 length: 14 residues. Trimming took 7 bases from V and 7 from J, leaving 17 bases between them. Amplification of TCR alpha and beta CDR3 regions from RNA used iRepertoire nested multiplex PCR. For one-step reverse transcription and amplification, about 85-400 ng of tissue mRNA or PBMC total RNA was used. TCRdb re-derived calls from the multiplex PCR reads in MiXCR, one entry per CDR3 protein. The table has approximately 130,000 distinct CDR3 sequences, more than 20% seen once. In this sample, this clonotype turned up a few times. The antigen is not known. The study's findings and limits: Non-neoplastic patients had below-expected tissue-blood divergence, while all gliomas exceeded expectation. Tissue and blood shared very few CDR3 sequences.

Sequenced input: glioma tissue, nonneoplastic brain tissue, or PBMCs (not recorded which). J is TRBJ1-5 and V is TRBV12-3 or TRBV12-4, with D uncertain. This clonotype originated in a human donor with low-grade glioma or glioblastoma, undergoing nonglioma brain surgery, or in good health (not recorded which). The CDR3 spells CASTPDNSDQPQHF. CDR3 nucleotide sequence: TGTGCCAGCACCCCAGACAACTCTGACCAGCCCCAGCATTTT.